This T cell receptor (beta chain) was captured in a study of T cells expressing NK-cell markers. Study information: From sorted CD3+CD56+NKG2C+, CD3+CD56+NKG2C- and CD3+CD56-NKG2C+ T cells came the TCR beta repertoires. HCMV serostatus: most of the eight sequenced donors positive, one negative. Study conclusions and caveats: The study left the HCMV specificity of expanded NKG2C+ T cell clones unresolved.

A note on this clonotype: What it binds is not known.

TCRdb reprocessed the 5' RACE reads and stores each CDR3 protein as one record, lacking DNA. The data show approximately 440,000 distinct CDR3 sequences, and the top ten clones hold roughly 1.4%. The sample consisted of blood T cells: a sorted CD56 or NKG2C T cell subset, CD4+ or CD8+ T cells, or bulk PBMC T cells (not recorded which). This clonotype was obtained from a woman in her fifties or sixties in good health.

The CDR3 reads CASRTGFGAGELFF. The chain combines TRBV28 with TRBJ2-2; absent DNA, TCRdb's TRBD1 call cannot be checked. The CDR3 consists of 14 residues. CDR1 and CDR2 (germline): MDHEN, SYDVKM.